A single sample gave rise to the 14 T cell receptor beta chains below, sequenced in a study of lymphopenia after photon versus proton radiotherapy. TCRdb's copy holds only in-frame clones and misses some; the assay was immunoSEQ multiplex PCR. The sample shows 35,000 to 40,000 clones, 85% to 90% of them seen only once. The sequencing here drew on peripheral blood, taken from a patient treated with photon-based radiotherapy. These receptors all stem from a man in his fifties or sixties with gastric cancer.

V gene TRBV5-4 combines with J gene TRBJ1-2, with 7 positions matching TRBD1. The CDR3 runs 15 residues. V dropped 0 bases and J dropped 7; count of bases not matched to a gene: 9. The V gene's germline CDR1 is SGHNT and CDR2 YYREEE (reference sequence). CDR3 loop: CASSLAEGTVVGYTF. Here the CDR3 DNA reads TGTGCCAGCAGCTTGGCCGAGGGGACAGTCGTTGGCTACACCTTC.

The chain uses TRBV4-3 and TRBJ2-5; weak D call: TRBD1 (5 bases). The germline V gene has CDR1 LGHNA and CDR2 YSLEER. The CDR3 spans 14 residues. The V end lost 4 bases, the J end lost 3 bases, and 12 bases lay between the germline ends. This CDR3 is CASSPDNGEETQYF. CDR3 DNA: TGCGCCAGCAGCCCGGACAATGGGGAAGAGACCCAGTACTTC.

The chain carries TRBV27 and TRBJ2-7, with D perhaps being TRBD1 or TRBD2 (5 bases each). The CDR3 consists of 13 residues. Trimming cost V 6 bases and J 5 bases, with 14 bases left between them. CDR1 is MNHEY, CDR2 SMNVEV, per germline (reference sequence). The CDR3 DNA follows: TGTGCCAGCAGCTCCCCCCGGGGACACGAGCAGTACTTC. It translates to CASSSPRGHEQYF.

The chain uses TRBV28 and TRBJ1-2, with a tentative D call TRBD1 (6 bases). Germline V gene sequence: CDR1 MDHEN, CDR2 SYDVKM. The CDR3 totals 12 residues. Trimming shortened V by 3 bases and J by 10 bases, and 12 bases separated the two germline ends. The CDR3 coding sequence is TGTGCCAGCAGTTTCACAGGGAGCTCCTACACCTTC. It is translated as CASSFTGSSYTF.

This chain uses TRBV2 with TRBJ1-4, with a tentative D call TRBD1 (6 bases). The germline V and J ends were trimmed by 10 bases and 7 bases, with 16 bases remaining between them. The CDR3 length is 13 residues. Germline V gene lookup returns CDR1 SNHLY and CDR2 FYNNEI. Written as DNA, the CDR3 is TGTGCCACCCAGAGGGGGGGAAGTGAAAAACTGTTTTTT. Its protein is CATQRGGSEKLFF.

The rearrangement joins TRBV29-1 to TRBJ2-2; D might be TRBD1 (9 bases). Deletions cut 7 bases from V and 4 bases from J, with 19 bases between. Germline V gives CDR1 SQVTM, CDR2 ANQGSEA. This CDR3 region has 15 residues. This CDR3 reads CSGAGGQGGTGELFF. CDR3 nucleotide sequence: TGCAGCGGTGCGGGGGGACAGGGAGGCACCGGGGAGCTGTTTTTT.

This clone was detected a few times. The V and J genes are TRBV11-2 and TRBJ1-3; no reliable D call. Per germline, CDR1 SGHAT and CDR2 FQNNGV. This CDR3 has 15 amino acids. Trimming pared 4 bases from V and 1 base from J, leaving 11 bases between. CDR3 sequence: CASSSTYGSGNTIYF. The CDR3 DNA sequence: TGTGCCAGCAGCTCGACCTACGGTTCTGGAAACACCATATATTTT. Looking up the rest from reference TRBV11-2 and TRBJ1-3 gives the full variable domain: EAGVAQSPRYKIIEKRQSVAFWCNPISGHATLYWYQQILGQGPKLLIQFQNNGVVDDSQLPKDRFSAERLKGVDSTLKIQPAKLEDSAVYLCASSSTYGSGNTIYFGEGSWLTVV.

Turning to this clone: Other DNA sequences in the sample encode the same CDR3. In nucleotides, the CDR3 is TGTGCCAGTAGTCCACGCGGGCAGGGAGATACGCAGTATTTT. It is translated as CASSPRGQGDTQYF. The chain employs TRBV19 and TRBJ2-3; perhaps D is TRBD1 or TRBD2 (5 bases each). In germline, CDR1 is LNHDA, CDR2 SQIVND (reference sequence). The CDR3 consists of 14 residues. V shed 5 bases and J shed 5 bases, with 14 bases lying between them.

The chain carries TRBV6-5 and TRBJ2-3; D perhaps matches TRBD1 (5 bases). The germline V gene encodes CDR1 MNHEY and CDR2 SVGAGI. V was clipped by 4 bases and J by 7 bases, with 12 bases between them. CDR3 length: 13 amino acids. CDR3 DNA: TGTGCCAGCAGTTCATTTCACAGGAATACGCAGTATTTT. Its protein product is CASSSFHRNTQYF.

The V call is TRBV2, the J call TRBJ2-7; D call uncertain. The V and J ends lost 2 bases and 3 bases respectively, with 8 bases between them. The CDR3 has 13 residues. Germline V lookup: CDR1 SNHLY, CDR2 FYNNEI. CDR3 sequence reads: CASSERLLYEQYF. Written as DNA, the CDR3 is TGTGCCAGCAGTGAACGATTGCTCTACGAGCAGTACTTC.

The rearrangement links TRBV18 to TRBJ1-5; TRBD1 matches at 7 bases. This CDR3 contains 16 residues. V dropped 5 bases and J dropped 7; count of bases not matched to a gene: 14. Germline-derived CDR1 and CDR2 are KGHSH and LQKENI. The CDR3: CASSTELDRARQPQHF. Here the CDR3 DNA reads TGTGCCAGCTCAACCGAACTAGACAGGGCCCGGCAGCCCCAGCATTTT. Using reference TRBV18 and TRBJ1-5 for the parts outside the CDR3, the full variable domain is NAGVMQNPRHLVRRRGQEARLRCSPMKGHSHVYWYRQLPEEGLKFMVYLQKENIIDESGMPKERFSAEFPKEGPSILRIQQVVRGDSAAYFCASSTELDRARQPQHFGDGTRLSIL.

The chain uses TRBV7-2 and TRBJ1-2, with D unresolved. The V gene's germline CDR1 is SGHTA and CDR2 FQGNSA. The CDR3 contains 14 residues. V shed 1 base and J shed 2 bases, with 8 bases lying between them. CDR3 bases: TGTGCCAGCAGCTTAGGTCAGCAAAACTATGGCTACACCTTC. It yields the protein CASSLGQQNYGYTF. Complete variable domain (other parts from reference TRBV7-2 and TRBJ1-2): GAGVSQSPSNKVTEKGKDVELRCDPISGHTALYWYRQSLGQGLEFLIYFQGNSAPDKSGLPSDRFSAERTGGSVSTLTIQRTQQEDSAVYLCASSLGQQNYGYTFGSGTRLTVV.

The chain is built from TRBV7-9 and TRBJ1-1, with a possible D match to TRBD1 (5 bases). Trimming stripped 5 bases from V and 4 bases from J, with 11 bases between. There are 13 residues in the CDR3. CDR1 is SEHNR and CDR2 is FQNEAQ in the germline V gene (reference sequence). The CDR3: CASSGRDRTEAFF. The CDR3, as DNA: TGTGCCAGCAGCGGCAGGGATCGCACTGAAGCTTTCTTT.

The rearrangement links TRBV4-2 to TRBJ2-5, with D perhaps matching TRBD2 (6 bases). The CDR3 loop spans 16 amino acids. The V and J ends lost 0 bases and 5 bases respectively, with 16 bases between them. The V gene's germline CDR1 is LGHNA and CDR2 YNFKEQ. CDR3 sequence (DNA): TGTGCCAGCAGCCAAGATCCGGTTCGTCGGGGGGAGACCCAGTACTTC. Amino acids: CASSQDPVRRGETQYF.